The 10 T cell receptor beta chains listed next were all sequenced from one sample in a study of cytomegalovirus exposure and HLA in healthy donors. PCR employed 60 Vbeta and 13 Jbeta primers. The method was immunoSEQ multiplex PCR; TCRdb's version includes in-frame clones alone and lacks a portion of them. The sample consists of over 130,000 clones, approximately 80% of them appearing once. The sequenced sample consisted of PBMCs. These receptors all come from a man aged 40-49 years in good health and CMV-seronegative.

The CDR3 here is CASSYETATEAFF. For the CDR3, the DNA is TGTGCCAGCAGTTATGAAACAGCCACTGAAGCTTTCTTT. The J gene is TRBJ1-1, the V gene TRBV6-5, with D uncertain. Germline V gene lookup returns CDR1 MNHEY and CDR2 SVGAGI. V dropped 3 bases and J dropped 4 bases, with 9 bases sitting between them. This CDR3 spans 13 amino acids.

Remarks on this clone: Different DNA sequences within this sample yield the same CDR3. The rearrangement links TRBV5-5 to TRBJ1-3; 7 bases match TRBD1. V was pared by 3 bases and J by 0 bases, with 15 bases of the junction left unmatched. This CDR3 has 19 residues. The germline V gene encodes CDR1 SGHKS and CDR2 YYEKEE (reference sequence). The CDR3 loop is CASSWTGTARLISGNTIYF. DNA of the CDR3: TGTGCCAGCAGCTGGACCGGGACAGCCCGTCTCATCTCTGGAAACACCATATATTTT.

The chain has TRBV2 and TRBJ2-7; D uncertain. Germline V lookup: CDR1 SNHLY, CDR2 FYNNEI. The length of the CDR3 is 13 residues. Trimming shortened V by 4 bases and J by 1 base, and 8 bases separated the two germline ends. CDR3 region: CASSGPGSYEQYF. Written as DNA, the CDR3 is TGTGCCAGCAGTGGGCCAGGTTCCTACGAGCAGTACTTC.

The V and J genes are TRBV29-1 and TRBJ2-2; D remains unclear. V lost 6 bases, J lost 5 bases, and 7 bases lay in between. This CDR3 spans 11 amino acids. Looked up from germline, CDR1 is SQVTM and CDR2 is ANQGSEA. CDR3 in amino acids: CSVSVTGELFF. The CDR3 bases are TGCAGCGTCTCGGTTACCGGGGAGCTGTTTTTT.

The CDR3 reads CASTDRGTDQPQHF. The DNA of the CDR3 is TGTGCCAGCACCGACAGGGGGACGGATCAGCCCCAGCATTTT. The chain is built from TRBV2 and TRBJ1-5; 9 nucleotides align to TRBD1. The CDR3 runs to 14 residues. The germline V gene has CDR1 SNHLY and CDR2 FYNNEI. J was trimmed by 5 bases and V by 7 bases; bases with no gene match: 6.

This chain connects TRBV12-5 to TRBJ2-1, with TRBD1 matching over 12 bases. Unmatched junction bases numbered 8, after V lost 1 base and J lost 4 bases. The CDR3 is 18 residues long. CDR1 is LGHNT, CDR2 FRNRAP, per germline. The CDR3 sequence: CASGLGGPGQGAYNEQFF. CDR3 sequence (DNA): TGTGCTAGTGGTTTGGGGGGGCCGGGACAGGGGGCGTACAATGAGCAGTTCTTC.

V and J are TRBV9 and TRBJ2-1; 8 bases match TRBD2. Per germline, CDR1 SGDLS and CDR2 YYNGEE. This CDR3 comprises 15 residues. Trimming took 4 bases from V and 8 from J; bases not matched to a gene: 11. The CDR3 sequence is CASSTGTRGWDEQFF. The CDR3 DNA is TGTGCCAGCAGCACCGGGACTAGAGGGTGGGATGAGCAGTTCTTC.

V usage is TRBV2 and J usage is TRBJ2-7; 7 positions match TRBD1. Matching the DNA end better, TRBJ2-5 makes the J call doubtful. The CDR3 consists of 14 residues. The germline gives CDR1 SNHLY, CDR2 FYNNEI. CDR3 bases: TGTGCCAGCAGCTTACAGGGGTACCAAGAGACCCAGTACTTC. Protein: CASSLQGYQETQYF.

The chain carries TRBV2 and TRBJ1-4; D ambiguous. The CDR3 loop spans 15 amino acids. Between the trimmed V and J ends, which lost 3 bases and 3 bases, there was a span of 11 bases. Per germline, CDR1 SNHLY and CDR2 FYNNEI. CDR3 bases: TGTGCCAGCAGTGAGGAGGGTGAAGCTAATGAAAAACTGTTTTTT. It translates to CASSEEGEANEKLFF.

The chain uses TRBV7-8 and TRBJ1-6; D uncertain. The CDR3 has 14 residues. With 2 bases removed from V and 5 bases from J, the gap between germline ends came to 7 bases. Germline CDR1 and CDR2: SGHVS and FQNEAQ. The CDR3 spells CASSLQQNNSPLHF. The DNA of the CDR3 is TGTGCCAGCAGCTTACAACAAAATAATTCACCCCTCCACTTT.